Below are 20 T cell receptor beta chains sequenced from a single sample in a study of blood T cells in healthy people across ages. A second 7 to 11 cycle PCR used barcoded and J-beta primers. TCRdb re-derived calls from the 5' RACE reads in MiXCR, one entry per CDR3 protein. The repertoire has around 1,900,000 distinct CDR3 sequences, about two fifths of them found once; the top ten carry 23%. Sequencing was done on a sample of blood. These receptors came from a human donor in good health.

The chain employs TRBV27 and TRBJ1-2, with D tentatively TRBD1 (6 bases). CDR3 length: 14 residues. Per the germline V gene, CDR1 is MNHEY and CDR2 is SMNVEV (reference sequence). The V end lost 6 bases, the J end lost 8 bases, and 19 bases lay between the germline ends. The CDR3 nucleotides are TGTGCCAGCAGCCCCCTGTGGGGGGCCAGAGGCTACACCTTC. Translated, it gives CASSPLWGARGYTF.

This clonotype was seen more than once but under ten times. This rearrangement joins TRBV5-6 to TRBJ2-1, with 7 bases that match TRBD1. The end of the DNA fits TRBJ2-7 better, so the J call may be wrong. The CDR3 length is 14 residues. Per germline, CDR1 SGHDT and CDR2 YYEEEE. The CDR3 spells CASSRDSSTYEQYF. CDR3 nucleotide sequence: TGTGCCAGCAGCCGGGACAGCAGTACCTACGAGCAGTACTTC.

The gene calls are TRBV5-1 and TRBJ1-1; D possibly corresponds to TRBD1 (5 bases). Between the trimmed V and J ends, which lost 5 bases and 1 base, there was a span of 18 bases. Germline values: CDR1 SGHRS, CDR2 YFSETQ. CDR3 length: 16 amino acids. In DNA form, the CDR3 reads TGCGCCAGCAGTCGGGACCACTCATATGAGAACACTGAAGCTTTCTTT. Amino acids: CASSRDHSYENTEAFF.

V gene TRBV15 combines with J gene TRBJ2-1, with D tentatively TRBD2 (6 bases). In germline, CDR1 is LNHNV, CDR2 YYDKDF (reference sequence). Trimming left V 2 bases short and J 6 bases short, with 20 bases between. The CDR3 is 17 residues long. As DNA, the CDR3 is TGTGCCACCAGCAGACCCCTCCTGGCGGGGCTCTCCAATGAGCAGTTCTTC. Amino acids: CATSRPLLAGLSNEQFF. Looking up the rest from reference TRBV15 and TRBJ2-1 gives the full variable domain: DAMVIQNPRYQVTQFGKPVTLSCSQTLNHNVMYWYQQKSSQAPKLLFHYYDKDFNNEADTPDNFQSRRPNTSFCFLDIRSPGLGDTAMYLCATSRPLLAGLSNEQFFGPGTRLTVL.

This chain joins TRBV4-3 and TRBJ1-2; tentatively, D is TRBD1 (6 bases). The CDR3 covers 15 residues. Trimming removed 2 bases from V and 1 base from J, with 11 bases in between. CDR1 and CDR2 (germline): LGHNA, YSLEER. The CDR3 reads CASSQWGAYNYGYTF. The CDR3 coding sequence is TGCGCCAGCAGCCAATGGGGGGCCTATAACTATGGCTACACCTTC.

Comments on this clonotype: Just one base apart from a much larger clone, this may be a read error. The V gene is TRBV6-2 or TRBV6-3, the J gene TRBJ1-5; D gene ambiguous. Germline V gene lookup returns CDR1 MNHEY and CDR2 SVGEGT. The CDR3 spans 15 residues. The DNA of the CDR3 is TGTGCCAGCTCCCCTGGTGCGGAAACTAATCAGCCCCGGCATTTT. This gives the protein CASSPGAETNQPRHF.

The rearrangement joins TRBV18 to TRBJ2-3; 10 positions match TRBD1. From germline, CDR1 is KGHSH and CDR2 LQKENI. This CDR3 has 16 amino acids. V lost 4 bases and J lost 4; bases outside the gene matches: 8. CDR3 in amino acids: CASSLGQGVGADTQYF. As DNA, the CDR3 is TGTGCCAGCTCACTTGGACAGGGGGTTGGCGCAGATACGCAGTATTTT.

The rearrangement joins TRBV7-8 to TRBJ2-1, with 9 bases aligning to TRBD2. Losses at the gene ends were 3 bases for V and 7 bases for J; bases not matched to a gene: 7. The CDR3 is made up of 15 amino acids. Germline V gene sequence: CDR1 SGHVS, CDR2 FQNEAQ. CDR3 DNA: TGTGCCAGCAGCTTTAGCGGGGGTTACTCGAATGAGCAGTTCTTC. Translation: CASSFSGGYSNEQFF.

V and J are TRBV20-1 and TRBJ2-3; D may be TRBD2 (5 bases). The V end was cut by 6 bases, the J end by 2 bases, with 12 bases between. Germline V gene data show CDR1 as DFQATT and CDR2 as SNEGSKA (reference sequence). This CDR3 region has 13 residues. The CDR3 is CSARASPTDTQYF. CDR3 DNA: TGCAGTGCGAGGGCTAGCCCCACAGATACGCAGTATTTT.

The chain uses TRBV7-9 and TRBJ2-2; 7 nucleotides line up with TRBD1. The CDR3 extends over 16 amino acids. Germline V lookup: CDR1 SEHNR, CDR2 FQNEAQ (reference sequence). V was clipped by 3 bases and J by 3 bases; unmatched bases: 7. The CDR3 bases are TGTGCCAGCAGCTTCCCCCCGGGACAGTACACCGGGGAGCTGTTTTTT. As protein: CASSFPPGQYTGELFF.

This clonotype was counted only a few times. The CDR3 is CASSLQTGRTDTQYF. The DNA for the CDR3 is TGTGCCAGCAGCCTCCAGACAGGGAGGACAGATACGCAGTATTTT. V usage is TRBV7-2 and J usage is TRBJ2-3, with a possible D match to TRBD1 (7 bases). Germline V CDR1 and CDR2: SGHTA, FQGNSA. The CDR3 totals 15 residues. Trimming took off 5 bases at V and 3 bases at J, with 15 bases between the two ends.

CDR3 DNA: TGCGCCAGCAGCTACAGGGGGACTAGCGGGGGGTTCTCCTACAATGAGCAGTTCTTC. This encodes CASSYRGTSGGFSYNEQFF. The chain is built from TRBV5-1 and TRBJ2-1; 15 bases fit TRBD2. V gave up 3 bases and J gave up 0 bases; unmatched junction bases: 7. This CDR3 is built from 19 residues. Germline V gene sequence: CDR1 SGHRS, CDR2 YFSETQ.

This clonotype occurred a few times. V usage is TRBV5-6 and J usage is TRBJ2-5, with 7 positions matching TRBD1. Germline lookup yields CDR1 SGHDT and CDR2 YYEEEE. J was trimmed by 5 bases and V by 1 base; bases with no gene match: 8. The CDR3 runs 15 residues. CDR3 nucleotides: TGTGCCAGCAGCTTGTTAGGGGGCTCTGGTGAGACCCAGTACTTC. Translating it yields CASSLLGGSGETQYF.

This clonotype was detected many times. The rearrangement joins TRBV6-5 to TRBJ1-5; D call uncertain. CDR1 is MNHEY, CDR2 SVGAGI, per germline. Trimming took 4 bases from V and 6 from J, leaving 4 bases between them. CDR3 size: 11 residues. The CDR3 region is CASSFPQPQHF. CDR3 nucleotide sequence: TGTGCCAGCAGTTTTCCTCAGCCCCAGCATTTT.

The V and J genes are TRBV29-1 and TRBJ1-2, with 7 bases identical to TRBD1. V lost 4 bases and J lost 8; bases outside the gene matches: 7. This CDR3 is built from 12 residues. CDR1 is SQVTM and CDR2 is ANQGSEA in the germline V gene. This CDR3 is CSVGQQGKGYTF. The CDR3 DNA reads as TGCAGCGTTGGACAACAGGGGAAGGGCTACACCTTC.

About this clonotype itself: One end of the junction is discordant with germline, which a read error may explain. Here the CDR3 reads CATSRRDRGFGAFF. CDR3 DNA: TGCGCCACCAGCAGGCGGGACAGGGGTTTTGGGGCTTTCTTT. The rearrangement uses TRBV15 and TRBJ1-1, with 10 bases aligning to TRBD1. The length of the CDR3 is 14 residues. The V gene's germline CDR1 is LNHNV and CDR2 YYDKDF (reference sequence).

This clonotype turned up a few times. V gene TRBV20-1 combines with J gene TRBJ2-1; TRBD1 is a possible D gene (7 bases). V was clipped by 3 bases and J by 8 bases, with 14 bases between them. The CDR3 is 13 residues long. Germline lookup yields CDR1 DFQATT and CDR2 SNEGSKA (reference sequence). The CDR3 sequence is CSARRQGGHEQFF. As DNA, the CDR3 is TGCAGTGCTAGGCGACAGGGAGGACATGAGCAGTTCTTC.

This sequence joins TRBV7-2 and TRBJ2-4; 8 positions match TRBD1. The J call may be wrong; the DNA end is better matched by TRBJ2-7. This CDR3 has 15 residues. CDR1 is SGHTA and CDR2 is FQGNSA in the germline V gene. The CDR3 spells CASSQKGQEFHEQYF. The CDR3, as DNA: TGTGCCAGCAGCCAGAAGGGACAGGAGTTCCACGAGCAGTACTTC.

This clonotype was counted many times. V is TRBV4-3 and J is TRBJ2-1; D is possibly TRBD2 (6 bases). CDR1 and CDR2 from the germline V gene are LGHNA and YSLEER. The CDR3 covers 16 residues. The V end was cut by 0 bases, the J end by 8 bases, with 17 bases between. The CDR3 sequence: CASSQDYSHGGDEQFF. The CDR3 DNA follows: TGCGCCAGCAGCCAAGATTACAGCCACGGAGGGGATGAGCAGTTCTTC.

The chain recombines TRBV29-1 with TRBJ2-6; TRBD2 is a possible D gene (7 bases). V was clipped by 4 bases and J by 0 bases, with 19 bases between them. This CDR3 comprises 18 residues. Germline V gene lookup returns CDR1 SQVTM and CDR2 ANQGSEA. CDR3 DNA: TGCAGCGTTGTAGTCTGGGAGGGGGTTGGCTCTGGGGCCAACGTCCTGACTTTC. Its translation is CSVVVWEGVGSGANVLTF.